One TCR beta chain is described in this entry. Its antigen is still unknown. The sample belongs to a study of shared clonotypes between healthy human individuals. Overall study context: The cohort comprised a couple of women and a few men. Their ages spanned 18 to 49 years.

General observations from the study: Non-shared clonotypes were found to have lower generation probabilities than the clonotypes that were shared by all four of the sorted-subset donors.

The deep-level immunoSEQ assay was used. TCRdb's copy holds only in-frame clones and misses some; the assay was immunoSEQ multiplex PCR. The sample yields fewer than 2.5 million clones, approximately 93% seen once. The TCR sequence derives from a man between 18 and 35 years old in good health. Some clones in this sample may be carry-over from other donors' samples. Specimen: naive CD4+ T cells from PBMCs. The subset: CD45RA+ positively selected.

CDR3 DNA: TGTGCCAGCAGCCCCCCAGCGGTGTACCAAGAGACCCAGTACTTC. Its protein is CASSPPAVYQETQYF. The chain combines TRBV11-2 with TRBJ2-5; possible D gene TRBD2, 5 bases. The CDR3 is 15 amino acids. The V gene lost 5 bases and the J gene lost 0 bases, with 13 bases spanning the gap. Germline CDR1 is SGHAT and CDR2 is FQNNGV.